The text below deals with one T cell receptor (beta chain). The record originates from a study of control samples from healthy donors and cancer patients. From germline, CDR1 is SGHDN and CDR2 FVKESK. The CDR3 is 15 residues long. Trimming at V came to 1 base and at J to 4 bases, leaving 5 bases not matched to a gene. Here immunoSEQ multiplex PCR was the method, and the copy in TCRdb shows in-frame clones only, minus some. The sample has 95,000 to 150,000 clones, approximately 93% seen once; the top ten hold 7.8%. This sequence was found in a woman younger than 30 in good health. This chain joins TRBV14 and TRBJ2-5; 8 bases map to TRBD2. Sequencing was performed on blood. CDR3 protein: CASSQGTSLRETQYF. DNA for the CDR3: TGTGCCAGCAGCCAAGGGACTAGCCTCCGAGAGACCCAGTACTTC. The complete variable domain, with remaining parts taken from reference TRBV14 and TRBJ2-5, reads EAGVTQFPSHSVIEKGQTVTLRCDPISGHDNLYWYRRVMGKEIKFLLHFVKESKQDESGMPNNRFLAERTGGTYSTLKVQPAELEDSGVYFCASSQGTSLRETQYFGPGTRLLVL.